Below, 26 T cell receptor beta chains from the same sample are listed, as sequenced in a study of T cell responses to AZD1222 COVID-19 vaccine. TCRdb's table, derived via immunoSEQ multiplex PCR, lists solely in-frame clones and lacks some. The table has around 180,000 clones, about 94% seen once. Sample: peripheral blood, taken on day 0 of AZD1222 vaccination. These receptors all come from an adult in good health.

This rearrangement joins TRBV19 to TRBJ2-1, with 9 bases that match TRBD2. Germline loops: CDR1 LNHDA, CDR2 SQIVND (reference sequence). CDR3 length: 19 residues. V trimming: 5 bases; J trimming: 8 bases; junction bases outside the gene matches: 22. The CDR3 reads CASSHTSGGRALSVHEQFF. The CDR3 DNA reads TGTGCCAGTAGTCACACTAGCGGCGGGAGGGCCCTTTCGGTCCATGAGCAGTTCTTC.

The rearrangement uses TRBV28 and TRBJ2-5, with 13 bases matching TRBD2. Germline values: CDR1 MDHEN, CDR2 SYDVKM. The CDR3 has 16 residues. V dropped 2 bases and J dropped 3; count of bases not matched to a gene: 3. CDR3 loop: CASSLPGTSGKETQYF. DNA for the CDR3: TGTGCCAGCAGTTTACCCGGGACTAGCGGGAAAGAGACCCAGTACTTC.

The CDR3 DNA reads as TGTGCCAGCAAGCAGTTAATATTTAGACAGAAGAACACTGAAGCTTTCTTT. As protein: CASKQLIFRQKNTEAFF. This chain links TRBV28 with TRBJ1-1, with D maybe TRBD1 (5 bases). CDR3 length: 17 residues. CDR1 and CDR2 from the germline V gene are MDHEN and SYDVKM. V lost 7 bases and J 1 base, leaving 22 bases between the germline ends.

The CDR3: CASSLARAGSTYEQYF. As DNA, the CDR3 is TGTGCCAGCAGCTTAGCGCGCGCGGGGAGTACCTACGAGCAGTACTTC. The chain combines TRBV7-2 with TRBJ2-7; D may be TRBD2 (6 bases). The germline gives CDR1 SGHTA, CDR2 FQGNSA. This CDR3 is 16 amino acids long. V lost 0 bases and J 2 bases, leaving 14 bases between the germline ends.

This chain joins TRBV5-6 and TRBJ2-3, with unresolved D. CDR1 SGHDT and CDR2 YYEEEE come from the germline V gene. The V gene lost 1 base and the J gene lost 1 base, with 7 bases spanning the gap. The length of the CDR3 is 14 residues. The CDR3 is CASSLSGRTDTQYF. As DNA, the CDR3 is TGTGCCAGCAGCTTGTCGGGCCGCACAGATACGCAGTATTTT. The full variable domain, with the rest looked up from reference TRBV5-6 and TRBJ2-3, is DAGVTQSPTHLIKTRGQQVTLRCSPKSGHDTVSWYQQALGQGPQFIFQYYEEEERQRGNFPDRFSGHQFPNYSSELNVNALLLGDSALYLCASSLSGRTDTQYFGPGTRLTVL.

This chain uses TRBV28 with TRBJ1-5, with TRBD1 matching 8 bases. J gave up 6 bases and V 2 bases, and 9 bases lay outside the gene matches. The germline V gene has CDR1 MDHEN and CDR2 SYDVKM. The CDR3 extends over 16 amino acids. The CDR3 region has the DNA TGTGCCAGCAGTTTAATTTCAGGGGGCGCGCCTCAGCCCCAGCATTTT. This translates into CASSLISGGAPQPQHF.

The J gene is TRBJ2-2, the V gene TRBV5-1, with D possibly TRBD1 on 6 matching bases. V was clipped by 3 bases and J by 5 bases, with 8 bases between them. Germline V gene lookup returns CDR1 SGHRS and CDR2 YFSETQ. CDR3 size: 13 residues. The CDR3 region has the DNA TGCGCCAGCAGCTCCCAGGGGACCGGGGAGCTGTTTTTT. It translates to CASSSQGTGELFF.

The rearrangement uses TRBV6-4 and TRBJ2-1, with 8 bases lining up with TRBD2. The CDR3 totals 13 residues. Germline V gives CDR1 MRHNA, CDR2 SNTAGT. The V gene end was trimmed by 7 bases and the J gene end by 7 bases; junction bases not matched to a gene: 6. The CDR3 region is CASTKREPNEQFF. The DNA for the CDR3 is TGTGCCAGCACCAAGCGGGAGCCGAATGAGCAGTTCTTC.

This clone was recorded only once. CDR3: CASSSPSGTYEQYF. The CDR3 region has the DNA TGTGCCAGCAGCAGTCCTAGCGGGACTTACGAGCAGTACTTC. The chain carries TRBV6-5 and TRBJ2-7; TRBD2 matches 9 bases. CDR1 MNHEY and CDR2 SVGAGI come from the germline V gene. The CDR3 runs 14 residues. J gave up 4 bases and V 6 bases, and 7 bases lay outside the gene matches.

This clone was seen a few times. The chain has TRBV6-5 and TRBJ1-1; no firm D call. V lost 6 bases and J lost 2, with 7 bases in between. The germline gives CDR1 MNHEY, CDR2 SVGAGI. This CDR3 is built from 12 residues. CDR3 bases: TGTGCCAGCAGGTGGGGAAACACTGAAGCTTTCTTT. The encoded protein is CASRWGNTEAFF.

V is TRBV5-6 and J is TRBJ1-4; 7 bases are a match to TRBD1. This CDR3 comprises 16 residues. Trimming removed 4 bases from V and 7 bases from J; junction bases left unmatched: 13. Germline V gene lookup returns CDR1 SGHDT and CDR2 YYEEEE. Here the CDR3 reads CASSPWRVGGGEKLFF. DNA for the CDR3: TGTGCCAGCAGCCCCTGGAGGGTAGGGGGCGGTGAAAAACTGTTTTTT. Supplemented by reference TRBV5-6 and TRBJ1-4, the full variable domain reads DAGVTQSPTHLIKTRGQQVTLRCSPKSGHDTVSWYQQALGQGPQFIFQYYEEEERQRGNFPDRFSGHQFPNYSSELNVNALLLGDSALYLCASSPWRVGGGEKLFFGSGTQLSVL.

The rearrangement uses TRBV12-5 and TRBJ2-3, with 8 positions matching TRBD2. V dropped 3 bases and J dropped 0; count of bases not matched to a gene: 11. CDR1 is LGHNT, CDR2 FRNRAP, per germline. The CDR3 contains 18 residues. CDR3 sequence (DNA): TGTGCTAGTGGTTTTGGCCCCAGTAGCGGGGCAAGCACAGATACGCAGTATTTT. Protein product: CASGFGPSSGASTDTQYF.

This clone was counted a single time. V is TRBV3-1 (or the pseudogene TRBV3-2) and J is TRBJ1-3; TRBD1 is a possible D gene (6 bases). The CDR3 is 17 amino acids. V lost 0 bases, J lost 2 bases, and 14 bases lay in between. CDR1 and CDR2 (germline): LGHDT, YNNKEL (reference sequence). DNA for the CDR3: TGTGCCAGCAGCCAAGAAAGGCGGGGGCGCCCTGGAAACACCATATATTTT. It is translated as CASSQERRGRPGNTIYF.

The V gene is TRBV5-1, the J gene TRBJ2-3, with D possibly being TRBD1 (7 bases). This CDR3 is built from 17 residues. Germline V CDR1 and CDR2: SGHRS, YFSETQ. V was shortened by 0 bases and J by 0 bases, with 14 bases between the two germline ends. The CDR3: CASSLGAGQTSTDTQYF. The CDR3 bases are TGCGCCAGCAGCTTGGGGGCGGGACAGACCAGCACAGATACGCAGTATTTT.

The chain combines TRBV7-8 with TRBJ2-7; 7 positions agree with TRBD2. The CDR3 runs to 16 residues. Germline values: CDR1 SGHVS, CDR2 FQNEAQ. J gave up 0 bases and V 5 bases, and 10 bases lay outside the gene matches. The CDR3 region has the DNA TGTGCCAGCAGCCTCGACCTAGCGGCACTCTCCTACGAGCAGTACTTC. It specifies CASSLDLAALSYEQYF.

The V and J genes are TRBV6-5 and TRBJ1-6, with D hard to call. V lost 5 bases, J lost 9 bases, and 8 bases lay in between. Germline V lookup: CDR1 MNHEY, CDR2 SVGAGI. The CDR3 is 12 amino acids. The chain's CDR3 is CASSLLSSPLHF. DNA for the CDR3: TGTGCCAGCAGTCTATTGAGTTCACCCCTCCACTTT.

This rearrangement joins TRBV30 to TRBJ1-6; unclear D gene. With 3 bases removed from V and 5 bases from J, the gap between germline ends came to 11 bases. From germline, CDR1 is GTSNPN and CDR2 SVGIG (reference sequence). The CDR3 spans 14 residues. CDR3 nucleotides: TGTGCCTGGAGGGAGGGCTTGGATAATTCACCCCTCCACTTT. Residues: CAWREGLDNSPLHF.

CDR3 sequence reads: CASNPGQGEETQYF. CDR3 sequence (DNA): TGTGCCAGCAACCCGGGACAGGGGGAGGAGACCCAGTACTTC. The J gene is TRBJ2-5, the V gene TRBV9; 11 bases map to TRBD1. This CDR3 spans 14 amino acids. J lost 5 bases, V lost 6 bases, and 6 bases had no gene match. The V gene's germline CDR1 is SGDLS and CDR2 YYNGEE.

This clone was counted a single time. The chain combines TRBV30 with TRBJ2-3; D not certain. The CDR3 consists of 15 residues. CDR1 and CDR2 from the germline V gene are GTSNPN and SVGIG (reference sequence). Trimming left V 0 bases short and J 5 bases short, with 15 bases between. CDR3 sequence: CAWSVGRRLVDTQYF. As DNA, the CDR3 is TGTGCCTGGAGTGTAGGTAGGAGACTTGTAGATACGCAGTATTTT. Full variable domain (remainder filled in from reference TRBV30 and TRBJ2-3): SQTIHQWPATLVQPVGSPLSLECTVEGTSNPNLYWYRQAAGRGLQLLFYSVGIGQISSEVPQNLSASRPQDRQFILSSKKLLLSDSGFYLCAWSVGRRLVDTQYFGPGTRLTVL.

The chain employs TRBV15 and TRBJ1-4, with 8 bases aligning to TRBD1. The V segment lost 8 bases and the J segment 8 bases; nucleotides outside the gene matches: 7. CDR3 length equals 13 residues. Germline values: CDR1 LNHNV, CDR2 YYDKDF (reference sequence). CDR3 amino acids: CATSGQGWEKLFF. As DNA, the CDR3 is TGTGCCACCTCAGGACAGGGATGGGAAAAACTGTTTTTT.

This clone was seen only once. The chain has TRBV10-2 and TRBJ1-5, with 7 bases identical to TRBD1. The germline V gene encodes CDR1 WSHSY and CDR2 SAAADI. With V trimmed by 6 bases and J by 0 bases, 11 bases remained unmatched. The CDR3 consists of 17 residues. Here the CDR3 DNA reads TGCGCCAGCAGAAGACAGGGTGGGGATTCTAGCAATCAGCCCCAGCATTTT. Protein: CASRRQGGDSSNQPQHF.

The gene calls are TRBV19 and TRBJ2-7, with unresolved D. Trimming removed 8 bases from V and 5 bases from J, with 7 bases in between. Germline CDR1 LNHDA, CDR2 SQIVND (reference sequence). The CDR3 runs to 10 residues. CDR3 amino acids: CASLWHEQYF. DNA for the CDR3: TGTGCCAGTCTTTGGCACGAGCAGTACTTC.

The genes are TRBV7-9 and TRBJ1-6; D ambiguous. The CDR3 has 14 amino acids. The V gene lost 5 bases and the J gene lost 5 bases, with 10 bases spanning the gap. CDR1 and CDR2 (germline): SEHNR, FQNEAQ (reference sequence). The CDR3 spells CASSPQWNNSPLHF. The CDR3 DNA reads as TGTGCCAGCAGCCCCCAGTGGAATAATTCACCCCTCCACTTT. Based on the CDR3 plus reference TRBV7-9 and TRBJ1-6, the full variable domain is DTGVSQNPRHKITKRGQNVTFRCDPISEHNRLYWYRQTLGQGPEFLTYFQNEAQLEKSRLLSDRFSAERPKGSFSTLEIQRTEQGDSAMYLCASSPQWNNSPLHFGNGTRLTVT.

This clone was counted only a few times. The gene calls are TRBV30 and TRBJ1-4, with 10 bases fitting TRBD1. The CDR3 loop spans 13 amino acids. In germline, CDR1 is GTSNPN, CDR2 SVGIG (reference sequence). V trimming: 8 bases; J trimming: 8 bases; junction bases outside the gene matches: 8. The CDR3 reads CAALGQGREKLFF. The CDR3 bases are TGTGCCGCCTTGGGACAGGGGAGGGAAAAACTGTTTTTT. Variable domain in full (rest from reference TRBV30 and TRBJ1-4): SQTIHQWPATLVQPVGSPLSLECTVEGTSNPNLYWYRQAAGRGLQLLFYSVGIGQISSEVPQNLSASRPQDRQFILSSKKLLLSDSGFYLCAALGQGREKLFFGSGTQLSVL.

The J gene is TRBJ2-5, the V gene TRBV11-2, with a weak D call TRBD1 (6 bases). Between the trimmed V and J ends, which lost 1 base and 3 bases, there was a span of 12 bases. The CDR3 covers 15 residues. Germline V lookup: CDR1 SGHAT, CDR2 FQNNGV. The chain's CDR3 is CASSLVKSGEETQYF. CDR3 nucleotides: TGTGCCAGCAGCTTAGTAAAATCAGGGGAAGAGACCCAGTACTTC.

In its sample, this clone was seen once. The chain links TRBV9 to TRBJ1-3; D is possibly TRBD1 (5 bases). Per germline, CDR1 SGDLS and CDR2 YYNGEE. This CDR3 has 14 amino acids. V lost 4 bases, J lost 0 bases, and 8 bases lay in between. The CDR3 nucleotides read TGTGCCAGCAGCACCACAGGCTCTGGAAACACCATATATTTT. This sequence encodes CASSTTGSGNTIYF. The full variable domain, its missing parts supplied by reference TRBV9 and TRBJ1-3, is DSGVTQTPKHLITATGQRVTLRCSPRSGDLSVYWYQQSLDQGLQFLIQYYNGEERAKGNILERFSAQQFPDLHSELNLSSLELGDSALYFCASSTTGSGNTIYFGEGSWLTVV.